Included here is one T cell receptor beta chain sequence, with context. Germline loops: CDR1 LNHNV, CDR2 YYDKDF (reference sequence). This CDR3 has 14 residues. Unmatched junction bases numbered 4, after V lost 0 bases and J lost 7 bases. These data are taken from a study of blood T cell repertoires in COVID-19. Study background: Both acute and convalescent COVID-19 samples were obtained from the United States, Italy and Spain. In each case, the material was cDNA or gDNA derived from T cells, B-cell-depleted T cells, or PBMCs.

Original analysis: Nucleated cell number was recorded as an estimate derived from reference gene primer amplification. Some clones are missing from TCRdb's copy, which holds only in-frame ones; the method was immunoSEQ multiplex PCR. V and J calls and clone size come straight from that table; D and trimming were deduced from the DNA. The profile shows roughly 120,000 clones, 85% of them singletons. Sample: peripheral blood. This sequence was found in a human donor in a cohort sampled during active COVID-19. The chain carries TRBV15 and TRBJ2-5, with 8 nucleotides matching TRBD2. CDR3 loop: CATSRDGTSGTQYF. The CDR3 DNA sequence: TGTGCCACCAGCAGAGATGGGACTAGTGGGACCCAGTACTTC.